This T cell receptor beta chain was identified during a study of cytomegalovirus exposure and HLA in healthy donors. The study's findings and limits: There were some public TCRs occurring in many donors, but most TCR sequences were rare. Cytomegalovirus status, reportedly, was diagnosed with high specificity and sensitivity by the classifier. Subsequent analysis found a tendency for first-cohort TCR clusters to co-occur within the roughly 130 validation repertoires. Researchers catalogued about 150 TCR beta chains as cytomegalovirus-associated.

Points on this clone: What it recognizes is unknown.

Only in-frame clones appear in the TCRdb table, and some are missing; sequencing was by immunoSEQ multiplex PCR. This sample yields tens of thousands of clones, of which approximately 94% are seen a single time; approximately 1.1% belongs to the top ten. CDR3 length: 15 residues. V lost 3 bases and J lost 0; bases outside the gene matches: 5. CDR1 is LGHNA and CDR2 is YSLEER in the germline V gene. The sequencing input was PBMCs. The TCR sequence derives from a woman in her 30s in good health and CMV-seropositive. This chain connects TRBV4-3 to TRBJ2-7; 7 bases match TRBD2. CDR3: CASSQALADSYEQYF. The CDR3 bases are TGCGCCAGCAGCCAGGCCCTAGCGGACTCCTACGAGCAGTACTTC.